The entry below gives a single TCR beta chain sequence along with its context. Its target is unknown. CDR3 length equals 14 residues. J gave up 11 bases and V 6 bases, and 14 bases lay outside the gene matches. CDR1 SGHAT and CDR2 FQNNGV come from the germline V gene. This sample is drawn from a study of shared clonotypes between healthy human individuals. Assay used: immunoSEQ multiplex PCR; TCRdb lists only in-frame clones, some missing. The table has about 1 million clones, around 76% seen once. The study's findings and limits: Compared with clonotypes that all four donors shared, non-shared clonotypes had lower generation probabilities.

The chain carries TRBV11-2 and TRBJ2-5; 8 nucleotides match TRBD2. The clonotype originates from a man aged 18 to 35 in good health. Sequences were obtained from memory CD4+ T cells sorted from blood. As for subset: CD45RA-negative fraction. The CDR3 DNA sequence: TGTGCCAGCAGGGAGCGGGGGAAGGATCTGGAGCAGTACTTC. Its protein is CASRERGKDLEQYF.